This T cell receptor (beta chain) was captured by sequencing in a study of blood T cell repertoires in COVID-19 (dated by TCRdb to the early 2020s). Concerning the study at large: Samples covering the acute and convalescent phases of COVID-19 were provided by collaborators in the United States, Italy and Spain. The material from the prospective study consisted of cDNA or gDNA derived from T cells, B-cell-depleted T cells, or PBMCs. Deeply sampled blood TCRbeta repertoires from subjects exposed to, actively infected with, or recovered from COVID-19 were included in the dataset. A freely available public database, intended as a resource for researchers studying the immune response to SARS-CoV-2, is where the repertoires were released. The samples were drawn from two sources: the first 160 participants of the ongoing ImmuneRACE study, and 950 to 1,500 subjects contributed by 6 global collaborators. A de-identified subject ID, COVID-19 status, age in years and sex were almost always included in the sample metadata. HLA class I and class II types, where available, came from metadata supplied by the sample provider rather than from assay-based typing. Overall results and qualifications from the work: Clinical and demographic metadata were provided uncurated, with the amount varying by source and participant.

Collaborating institutions collected whole blood in K2EDTA tubes following their own protocols. Collaborator samples were shipped for TCRbeta analysis as frozen whole blood, isolated PBMCs, or DNA extracted from either sample type. The immunoSEQ Assay, a bias-controlled multiplex PCR, was used to amplify TCRbeta CDR3 regions from genomic DNA. On the study's bioinformatics: Nucleated cell counts per sample were estimated from amplification of reference gene primers within the assay. Sequence reads were collapsed and filtered to measure the absolute abundance of every unique TCRbeta CDR3 rearrangement. For each sample, productive Simpson clonality was calculated as the square root of Simpson's diversity index across productive rearrangements. TCRdb carries this immuneACCESS record with in-frame sequences only. Its versions omit some clonotypes, under half of them owing to an unresolved V gene in the studies checked, with the rest unexplained. The V and J calls and clone size are taken from that table; D and trimming were inferred from the DNA. For this sample there are under 200,000 clones; roughly 90% appear just once. The ten biggest clones cover roughly 0.56% of the sample.

With respect to this clone: Its antigen remains undetermined. The input lacks base qualities; no much larger clone sits a single base away.

Input material: peripheral blood. The TCR comes from a man aged 50 to 59 with acute or convalescent COVID-19.

The DNA sequence is given as TGTGCCAGCAGTGAAGGCAGGGGGCGCGAAACTGAAGCTTTCTTT. The translation is CASSEGRGRETEAFF. The sequence is built from TRBV6-1 and TRBJ1-1, with 8 junctional bases fitting TRBD1. The CDR3 contains 15 residues, cysteine and phenylalanine counted. Only the CDR3 portion is preserved as DNA: 45 bases, with reading frame beginning at the first base. CDR1 is given as MNHNS and CDR2 as SASEGT, both from the germline V gene. The V end gives up 1 base and the J end 5 bases, leaving 6 bases in the junction not matched to a gene.